This TCR beta chain was identified during a study of T cell repertoires in cytomegalovirus infection. TCRdb redid the calling of the reads with MiXCR, one entry per CDR3 protein. The sample consists of some 680,000 distinct CDR3 sequences, 35% to 45% of them appearing once. Sequencing was done on a sample of PBMCs. This TCR came from a human donor in good health (CMV status not recorded). Some clones in this sample may be carry-over from other donors' samples.

The CDR3 DNA sequence: TGTGCCAGTAGTATACAGGGTGGAGAAGCTTTCTTT. This gives the protein CASSIQGGEAFF. The rearrangement links TRBV19 to TRBJ1-1; tentative D call: TRBD1 (5 bases). Deletions cut 2 bases from V and 8 bases from J, with 9 bases between. Germline CDR1 LNHDA, CDR2 SQIVND (reference sequence). CDR3 size: 12 residues.